These 22 T cell receptor beta chains came from one sample sequenced in a study of T cells in women clearing cervical HPV infection. Clones were read by immunoSEQ multiplex PCR, and TCRdb kept only the in-frame ones, dropping some. Its listing shows 40,000 or so clones. The sequenced sample was blood buffy coat. The receptors here all came from a woman between 18 and 75 years old with a cervical HPV16 infection that either progressed to CIN3+ or cleared (not recorded which).

A note on this clone: The read comes to an end 3 residues before the CDR3 does, leaving the germline J gene to fill in the end. The chain joins TRBV18 to TRBJ2-3, with TRBD2 as a possible D gene (6 bases). CDR3 length: 17 residues. Germline lookup yields CDR1 KGHSH and CDR2 LQKENI. CDR3 sequence reads: CASSPFSLATRQETQYF. CDR3 DNA (partial): TGTGCCAGCTCACCATTTTCCCTCGCGACTAGGCAAGAGACG.

Of note for this clone: With the read ending 3 residues before the CDR3 end, the germline J gene is used to fill in that end. The rearrangement uses TRBV7-2 and TRBJ2-1; TRBD1 matches at 7 bases. Germline trimming cut 1 base from V and 8 bases from J; bases unmatched to any gene: 8. Germline loops: CDR1 SGHTA, CDR2 FQGNSA. The CDR3 runs 15 residues. The CDR3 region is CASSLGRGLAYEQFF. Partial CDR3 DNA: TGTGCCAGCAGCTTAGGCAGGGGGTTGGCATATGAG.

About this clone: The read halts 3 residues ahead of the CDR3 end, with the missing end drawn from the germline J gene. The chain links TRBV19 to TRBJ1-2; 11 bases agree with TRBD1. Germline CDR1 is LNHDA and CDR2 is SQIVND (reference sequence). The CDR3 spans 13 residues. CDR3 bases read: TGTGCCAGTAGTAAGGACAGGGGGCATGAC. This encodes CASSKDRGHD. The whole CDR3 protein reads CASSKDRGHDYTF. The variable domain in full, completed from reference TRBV19 and TRBJ1-2, reads DGGITQSPKYLFRKEGQNVTLSCEQNLNHDAMYWYRQDPGQGLRLIYYSQIVNDFQKGDIAEGYSVSREKKESFPLTVTSAQKNPTAFYLCASSKDRGHDYTFGSGTRLTVV.

About this clone: The read ends 3 residues early relative to the CDR3; the germline J gene fills the gap. This chain connects TRBV7-8 to TRBJ2-3; D call uncertain. The germline gives CDR1 SGHVS, CDR2 FQNEAQ. CDR3 length: 12 amino acids. The part of the CDR3 DNA that was read is TGTGCCAGCAGCCTTGCCATAGAGACG. Protein: CASSLAIET. The full CDR3 is CASSLAIETQYF.

Regarding this clone: The read falls 3 residues short of the CDR3 end, and the missing part is taken from the germline J gene. This chain joins TRBV7-6 and TRBJ1-1; D may be TRBD1 (5 bases). CDR3 length: 13 amino acids. Looked up from germline, CDR1 is SGHVS and CDR2 is FNYEAQ. The V and J ends lost 1 base and 5 bases respectively, with 8 bases between them. CDR3 DNA, as far as it was read: TGTGCCAGCAGCTTAGGAGGGGTAACTGAA. It encodes CASSLGGVTE. The entire CDR3 reads CASSLGGVTEAFF.

In the case of this clone: The observed sequence ends 3 residues before the CDR3 terminus, with the missing tail filled in from the germline J gene. The chain combines TRBV19 with TRBJ1-1; TRBD1 aligns across 7 bases. Germline loops: CDR1 LNHDA, CDR2 SQIVND (reference sequence). Trimming took 6 bases from V and 1 from J; bases not matched to a gene: 8. This CDR3 is 15 amino acids long. CDR3 sequence reads: CASRGRGERNTEAFF. The CDR3 DNA, read in part, is TGTGCCAGTAGGGGCAGGGGGGAGAGGAACACTGAA.

Points on this clone: The sequenced fragment ends 3 residues before the CDR3 boundary, so the rest is inferred from the germline J gene. The chain recombines TRBV5-1 with TRBJ2-7, with 7 bases aligning to TRBD2. The CDR3 contains 17 residues. Germline CDR1 reads SGHRS; CDR2 reads YFSETQ. Trimming cost V 0 bases and J 5 bases; bases outside gene matches: 14. The CDR3 sequence: CASSLAFAREGRNEQYF. The part of the CDR3 DNA that was read is TGCGCCAGCAGCTTGGCCTTCGCGAGGGAGGGGCGCAACGAG.

The sequenced part of the CDR3 DNA is TGTGCCTGGAGGGGACAATTCTGGGGC. Translated, it gives CAWRGQFWG. The complete CDR3 protein is CAWRGQFWGYTF. The V gene is TRBV30, the J gene TRBJ1-2, with D maybe TRBD1 (6 bases). The read stops 3 residues short of the end of the CDR3; the missing end is completed from the germline J gene. The V gene's germline CDR1 is GTSNPN and CDR2 SVGIG (reference sequence). The CDR3 loop spans 12 amino acids.

Of note for this clone: The CDR3 is cut off 3 residues early in the read; its end comes from the germline J gene. This chain uses TRBV7-8 with TRBJ2-1, with 8 nucleotides matching TRBD1. The CDR3 has 15 residues. Looked up from germline, CDR1 is SGHVS and CDR2 is FQNEAQ. V shed 4 bases, J shed 7 bases, and the junction held 9 bases outside the gene matches. This CDR3 reads CASSSLMDRDNEQFF. The CDR3 DNA, read in part, is TGTGCCAGCAGCTCCCTAATGGACAGGGATAATGAG.

Partial CDR3 DNA: TGTGCCACCAGGGGCGACACCTCCTACAATGAG. Its translation is CATRGDTSYNE. The whole CDR3 protein is CATRGDTSYNEQFF. The chain has TRBV28 and TRBJ2-1; TRBD1 might be the D (6 bases). The read terminates 3 residues before the CDR3 end, so the remaining end is supplied by the germline J gene. V was pared by 10 bases and J by 0 bases, with 13 bases between. The CDR3 is 14 residues long. The germline V gene encodes CDR1 MDHEN and CDR2 SYDVKM.

Points on this clone: From the germline J gene comes the end of the CDR3, since the read stops 3 residues before it. V usage is TRBV19 and J usage is TRBJ2-7, with 8 positions matching TRBD2. CDR3 size: 15 residues. The V and J ends lost 5 bases and 2 bases, in that order; junction bases with no gene match: 8. Germline V gene data show CDR1 as LNHDA and CDR2 as SQIVND (reference sequence). Partial CDR3 DNA: TGTGCCAGTAGTCCCCACGGGGGGGCCCCCTACGAG. This sequence encodes CASSPHGGAPYE. The complete CDR3 reads CASSPHGGAPYEQYF.

In the case of this clone: The read finishes 3 residues shy of the CDR3 end, and the germline J gene is used to complete it. This chain connects TRBV11-2 to TRBJ2-4, with TRBD2 matching over 8 bases. With 8 bases clipped from V and 4 bases from J, the junction kept 4 bases outside the gene matches. The CDR3 runs 13 residues. CDR1 SGHAT and CDR2 FQNNGV come from the germline V gene. Partial CDR3 DNA: TGTGCCAGCCGGGGGGGGGCGAAAAACATT. Translating gives CASRGGAKNI. The entire CDR3 protein reads CASRGGAKNIQYF.

In the case of this clone: One end of the junction is discordant with germline, which a read error may explain. The CDR3 end falls 3 residues outside the read, so it is completed with the germline J gene. V usage is TRBV7-7 and J usage is TRBJ2-1, with 10 bases identical to TRBD2. The CDR3 is 14 amino acids. Germline V gives CDR1 SSHAT, CDR2 FNYEAQ (reference sequence). The CDR3 spells CASSVAGGSDEQFF. The DNA read from the CDR3 is TGTGCTAGCAGTGTAGCGGGGGGTAGCGATGAG.

Remarks on this clone: The read falls 3 residues short of the CDR3 end, and the missing part is taken from the germline J gene. The chain couples TRBV30 to TRBJ1-1; no clear D gene. Germline loops: CDR1 GTSNPN, CDR2 SVGIG (reference sequence). CDR3 length: 12 amino acids. CDR3 DNA (partial): TGTGCCTGGACCCATTCCCAGAGGCGG. Its protein is CAWTHSQRR. The full CDR3 sequence reads CAWTHSQRRAFF.

Comment on this clone: The read halts 3 residues ahead of the CDR3 end, with the missing end drawn from the germline J gene. This chain joins TRBV20-1 and TRBJ2-4; D is possibly TRBD1 (6 bases). With 1 base removed from V and 1 base from J, the gap between germline ends came to 8 bases. The germline V gene has CDR1 DFQATT and CDR2 SNEGSKA (reference sequence). This CDR3 is built from 14 residues. The sequenced part of the CDR3 DNA is TGCAGTGCTAGAGGAACAGGGGCCAAAAACATT. Amino acid sequence: CSARGTGAKNI. The CDR3 reads in full as CSARGTGAKNIQYF.

Of note for this clone: The sequenced fragment ends 3 residues before the CDR3 boundary, so the rest is inferred from the germline J gene. The chain carries TRBV18 and TRBJ1-1; TRBD1 agrees at 7 bases. Germline V gives CDR1 KGHSH, CDR2 LQKENI. V lost 3 bases and J lost 0; bases outside the gene matches: 4. This CDR3 contains 15 residues. The CDR3 spells CASSPGTDMNTEAFF. The DNA read from the CDR3 is TGTGCCAGCTCACCCGGGACAGACATGAACACTGAA.

On this clone: Different DNA sequences within this sample yield the same CDR3. This CDR3 is CASSGDRTRGGTIYF. The DNA read from the CDR3 is TGTGCCAGCAGTGGGGACAGAACCCGTGGGGGCACA. This chain uses TRBV6-1 with TRBJ1-3, with 7 nucleotides matching TRBD1. The read ends 3 residues shy of where the CDR3 ends; the end is completed using the germline J gene. The CDR3 length is 15 residues. CDR1 is MNHNS and CDR2 is SASEGT in the germline V gene.

In the case of this clone: The read terminates 3 residues ahead of where the CDR3 ends, so the germline J gene completes it. The chain joins TRBV5-4 to TRBJ2-1; maybe TRBD2 (6 bases). Germline V gives CDR1 SGHNT, CDR2 YYREEE (reference sequence). This CDR3 spans 15 amino acids. Between the trimmed V and J ends, which lost 3 bases and 6 bases, there was a span of 16 bases. The covered CDR3 bases are TGTGCCAGCAGCTCCCATAACGGGGGACTCAATGAG. Protein sequence: CASSSHNGGLNE. The whole CDR3 sequence reads CASSSHNGGLNEQFF.

Worth noting for this clone: The CDR3 end is not reached by the read, which stops 3 residues before it; the germline J gene fills it in. The chain is built from TRBV7-9 and TRBJ1-5, with a weak D call TRBD1 (5 bases). Germline V gives CDR1 SEHNR, CDR2 FQNEAQ (reference sequence). This CDR3 has 14 residues. Incomplete CDR3 DNA: TGTGCCAGCAGCCCAAGTTGGGCAGGGATCCCC. It is translated as CASSPSWAGIP. The full CDR3 reads CASSPSWAGIPQHF.

As regards this clone: With the read ending 3 residues before the CDR3 end, the germline J gene is used to fill in that end. This rearrangement joins TRBV19 to TRBJ2-3; D perhaps matches TRBD1 (6 bases). In germline, CDR1 is LNHDA, CDR2 SQIVND (reference sequence). The CDR3 totals 14 residues. Incomplete CDR3 DNA: TGTGCCAGTAGTATCGGACAGAGAAATCAGCCG. This encodes CASSIGQRNQP. The whole CDR3 protein reads CASSIGQRNQPQYF.

The CDR3 is CASSILMTDTPPFSTDTYTF. The CDR3 bases that were read are TGTGCCAGTAGTATTTTAATGACAGACACACCACCCTTTAGCACAGATACC. V and J are TRBV19 and TRBJ1-2, with D possibly being TRBD1 (5 bases). The CDR3 is cut off 3 residues early in the read; its end comes from the germline J gene. This CDR3 has 20 amino acids. The germline V gene has CDR1 LNHDA and CDR2 SQIVND (reference sequence).

The CDR3 DNA, read in part, is TGTGCCAGCAGCGTAGGTTCGGGGGTAGGAGATACG. It codes for CASSVGSGVGDT. From start to end, the CDR3 is CASSVGSGVGDTQYF. The chain recombines TRBV9 with TRBJ2-3; weak D call: TRBD2 (6 bases). From the germline J gene comes the end of the CDR3, since the read stops 3 residues before it. Germline values: CDR1 SGDLS, CDR2 YYNGEE. The CDR3 length is 15 residues. Trimming cost V 0 bases and J 5 bases, with 13 bases left between them.